This T cell receptor beta chain was obtained from a study of blood T cell repertoires in COVID-19. Sequencing used immunoSEQ multiplex PCR; TCRdb keeps in-frame clones, though not all of them. The table lists about 160,000 clones, around 92% of them singletons. The ends lost 1 base at V and 5 bases at J; junction bases unmatched: 14. Germline lookup yields CDR1 SQVTM and CDR2 ANQGSEA. This CDR3 comprises 17 residues. The chain couples TRBV29-1 to TRBJ2-5; TRBD1 agrees at 9 bases. The clonotype was recovered from a man in his thirties or forties with COVID-19, enrolled during active disease. Material: peripheral blood. The CDR3 DNA follows: TGCAGCGTTGAAGTTGGGACAGGGCGGGAAGCTGGGGAGACCCAGTACTTC. As protein: CSVEVGTGREAGETQYF.